This TCR beta chain was sequenced during a study of T cells in Graves' hyperthyroidism and ophthalmopathy. Using RNA transcripts as the source, TCR beta CDR3 regions were amplified. HTBI primers were employed in a first-round RT-PCR of the TCR CDR3. A single record per CDR3 protein comes from TCRdb applying MiXCR to the multiplex PCR reads. The top ten clones hold 25% to 30% of a sample with approximately 380,000 distinct CDR3 sequences, over 11% of them seen once. This CDR3 has 15 residues. Germline V gene lookup returns CDR1 SGHAT and CDR2 FQNNGV. With 5 bases clipped from V and 6 bases from J, the junction kept 10 bases outside the gene matches.

The chain links TRBV11-2 to TRBJ2-7, with 10 bases lining up with TRBD1. The TCR comes from a man aged 45-60 years with Graves' ophthalmopathy. Sequencing was carried out using blood. CDR3 bases: TGTGCCAGCAGCCCTACACAGGACAGGGGGGGCGAGCAGTACTTC. It yields the protein CASSPTQDRGGEQYF.